This is a list of T cell receptor beta chains from one sample in a study of shared clonotypes between healthy human individuals. Only in-frame clones appear in the TCRdb table, and some are missing; sequencing was by immunoSEQ multiplex PCR. The sample carries approximately 2.5 million clones, around 94% recorded once. Input material: naive CD4+ T cells sorted from blood. The receptors here all came from a man aged 18 to 29 in good health. The CDR3 runs from the conserved cysteine through the conserved F or W. The D gene is left open where the match is weak. Size values are once, few and many counts, or a class for expanded clones, and some rows have none.

>.|TRBV9|TRBJ2-3|.
TGTGCCAGCAGCGTAGCTGTGACTGGGGCAGATACGCAGTATTTT
CASSVAVTGADTQYF
>.|TRBV13|TRBJ2-7|TRBD2
TGTGCCAGCAGCTTAGAGGGGAGGACTAGCGGGCACCCCTACGAGCAGTACTTC
CASSLEGRTSGHPYEQYF
>.|TRBV30|TRBJ2-3|TRBD2
TGTGCCTGGCGTATACCAGCGGGGGCAAACCTTAGCACAGATACGCAGTATTTT
CAWRIPAGANLSTDTQYF
>.|TRBV6-1|TRBJ2-3|.
TGTGCCAGCAGCGCCCAGGGAGGGGGCTTGAAGTATTTT
CASSAQGGGLKYF
>.|TRBV6-5|TRBJ2-7|.
TGTGCCAGCAGACGCGGGATTACCTACGAGCAGTACTTC
CASRRGITYEQYF
>.|TRBV30|TRBJ2-5|.
TGTGCCTGGAGCCCGGGCGGCGGGGCCCAGTACTTC
CAWSPGGGAQYF
>.|TRBV25-1|TRBJ2-3|.
TGTGCCAGCAGTGACGACAGGGGAGGGGATACGCAGTATTTT
CASSDDRGGDTQYF
>.|TRBV5-1|TRBJ2-3|TRBD1
TGCGCCAGCAGCACAGGACAGGGGGGCGCAGATACGCAGTATTTT
CASSTGQGGADTQYF
>.|TRBV7-2|TRBJ1-5|TRBD1
TGTGCCAGCAGTCCGGACAGGGGTAGGAATCAGCCCCAGCATTTT
CASSPDRGRNQPQHF
>once|TRBV5-4|TRBJ2-3|TRBD2
TGTGCCAGCAGATCGGGACTAGATGGAGATACGCAGTATTTT
CASRSGLDGDTQYF
>.|TRBV7-9|TRBJ2-3|TRBD2
TGTGCCAGCAGCTTAGCCGCGACTCCTAGCGGCAGAACAGATACGCAGTATTTT
CASSLAATPSGRTDTQYF
>.|TRBV5-1|TRBJ1-1|TRBD1
TGCGCCAGCAGGCAACAGGGGGCGGACACTGAAGCTTTCTTT
CASRQQGADTEAFF
>.|TRBV5-1|TRBJ2-5|TRBD2
TGCGCCAGCAGCCTGTCGGGGGGTGCCGGGACCCAGTACTTC
CASSLSGGAGTQYF
>.|TRBV5-1|TRBJ2-1|.
TGCGCCAGCAGCCAATCGTTTGTGGGTGAGCAGTTCTTC
CASSQSFVGEQFF
>.|TRBV7-2|TRBJ1-3|.
TGTGCCAGCAGCTCTCAGGGGAGGTACGGAAACACCATATATTTT
CASSSQGRYGNTIYF
>.|TRBV7-9|TRBJ2-1|TRBD2
TGTGCCAGCAGCTTAGGGGGGACTAGCGGGGATGAGCAGTTCTTC
CASSLGGTSGDEQFF
>once|TRBV6-1|TRBJ2-7|.
TGTGCCAGCAGTGTTACAGCCGACCTCGAGCAGTACTTC
CASSVTADLEQYF
>.|TRBV19|TRBJ2-3|.
TGTGCCAGTAGTCCCATTCGCCCAGATACGCAGTATTTT
CASSPIRPDTQYF
>.|TRBV6-5|TRBJ2-5|TRBD2
TGTGCCAGCAGGGGGTGGACTAGCGGGACGGGGACCCAGTACTTC
CASRGWTSGTGTQYF
>.|TRBV4-1|TRBJ2-5|TRBD1
TGCGCCAGCAGCCAAGTCGGGACAGGGGAGGAGACCCAGTACTTC
CASSQVGTGEETQYF
>once|TRBV6-6|TRBJ1-5|.
TGTGCCAGCAGGGGGGGCGAGGGCAATCAGCCCCAGCATTTT
CASRGGEGNQPQHF
>.|TRBV6-5|TRBJ2-5|.
TGTGCCAGCAGTTACGGGGCAGGGCAGGAGACCCAGTACTTC
CASSYGAGQETQYF
>.|TRBV25-1|TRBJ2-7|.
TGTGCCAGCAGTGAATCTGCGGGACGGTCCGAGCAGTACTTC
CASSESAGRSEQYF
>.|TRBV2|TRBJ2-6|TRBD1
TGTGCCAGCAGGTTGACAGGGATCACATCTGGGGCCAACGTCCTGACTTTC
CASRLTGITSGANVLTF
>.|TRBV6-1|TRBJ2-1|TRBD2
TGTGCCAGCAGTCAAGACGAACAGGGGGCAGGACTAGCGGGAGCGCCCTACAATGAGCAGTTCTTC
CASSQDEQGAGLAGAPYNEQFF
>.|TRBV7-8|TRBJ1-2|.
TGTGCCAGCAGCTGGGTGCGGGGTTTAGGGGACTATGGCTACACCTTC
CASSWVRGLGDYGYTF
>.|TRBV7-8|TRBJ1-2|TRBD1
TGTGCCAGCAGCAGGAGAAGGGACAGCCCTAACTATGGCTACACCTTC
CASSRRRDSPNYGYTF
>.|TRBV30|TRBJ2-7|.
TGTGCCTGGAGGACAGTAATACGGCACGAGCAGTACTTC
CAWRTVIRHEQYF
>.|TRBV5-1|TRBJ1-6|TRBD1
TGCGCCAGCAGCTCACAGGGGGAGGCTAATTCACCCCTCCACTTT
CASSSQGEANSPLHF
>.|TRBV7-7|TRBJ2-3|.
TGTGCTAGCAGCATCCCGGACCTTACAGATACGCAGTATTTT
CASSIPDLTDTQYF
>.|TRBV19|TRBJ1-5|.
TGTGCCAGTAGTCCCGGGACACCGAGCAATCAGCCCCAGCATTTT
CASSPGTPSNQPQHF
>.|TRBV5-1|TRBJ1-4|TRBD1
TGCGCCAGCAGCTTGGCCGGGACAGCCTTTGCAACTAATGAAAAACTGTTTTTT
CASSLAGTAFATNEKLFF
>.|TRBV5-1|TRBJ2-1|.
TGCGCCAGCAGCGCCGTTACAAACTCCTACAATGAGCAGTTCTTC
CASSAVTNSYNEQFF
>.|TRBV5-4|TRBJ1-3|.
TGTGCCAGCAGCCCAAATATGGACGTGGCGACTCTTGGAAACACCATATATTTT
CASSPNMDVATLGNTIYF
>few|TRBV25-1|TRBJ1-1|TRBD1
TGTGCCAGCAGTGACCGACAGGGGGCCACTGAAGCTTTCTTT
CASSDRQGATEAFF
>.|TRBV6-1|TRBJ1-1|.
TGTGCCAGCACGGACGGACGTATCACTGAAGCTTTCTTT
CASTDGRITEAFF
>.|TRBV5-4|TRBJ2-4|.
TGTGCCAGCAGCACCGGTACAGCCAAAAACATTCAGTACTTC
CASSTGTAKNIQYF
>.|TRBV11-2|TRBJ1-3|.
TGTGCCAGCAGCCGCCCCCGCGGGAGCGGAAACACCATATATTTT
CASSRPRGSGNTIYF
>.|TRBV28|TRBJ2-5|TRBD2
TGTGGTGCTAGCGGGGGGATCCAAGAGACCCAGTACTTC
CGASGGIQETQYF
>.|TRBV9|TRBJ2-3|.
TGTGCCAGCAGCCCAGAAGTTGCCGGCCCTTCGCAGTATTTT
CASSPEVAGPSQYF